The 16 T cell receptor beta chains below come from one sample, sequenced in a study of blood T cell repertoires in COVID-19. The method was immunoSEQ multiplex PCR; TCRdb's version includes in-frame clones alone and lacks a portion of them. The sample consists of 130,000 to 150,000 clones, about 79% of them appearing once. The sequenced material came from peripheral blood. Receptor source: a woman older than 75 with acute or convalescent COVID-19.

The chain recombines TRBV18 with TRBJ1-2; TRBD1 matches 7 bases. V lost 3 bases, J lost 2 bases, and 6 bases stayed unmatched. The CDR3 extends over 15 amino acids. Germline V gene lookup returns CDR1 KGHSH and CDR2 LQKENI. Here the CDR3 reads CASSPNEGGNYGYTF. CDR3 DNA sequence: TGTGCCAGCTCACCGAATGAAGGGGGCAACTATGGCTACACCTTC.

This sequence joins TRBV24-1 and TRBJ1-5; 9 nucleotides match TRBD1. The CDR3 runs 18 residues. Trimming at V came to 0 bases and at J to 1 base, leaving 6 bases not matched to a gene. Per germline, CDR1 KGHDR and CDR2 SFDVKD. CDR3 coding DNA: TGTGCCACCAGTGATTTGGGGGACAGGGCTCGGAGCAATCAGCCCCAGCATTTT. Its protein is CATSDLGDRARSNQPQHF.

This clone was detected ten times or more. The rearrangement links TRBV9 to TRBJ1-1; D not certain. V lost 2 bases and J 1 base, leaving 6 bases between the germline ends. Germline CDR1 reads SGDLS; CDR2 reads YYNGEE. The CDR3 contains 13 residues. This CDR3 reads CASSVEGNTEAFF. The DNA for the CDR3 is TGTGCCAGCAGCGTGGAGGGGAACACTGAAGCTTTCTTT.

Here the CDR3 DNA reads TGTGCCAGCAGCTCAAACAGGGGGCGGAACACTGAAGCTTTCTTT. It codes for CASSSNRGRNTEAFF. This chain links TRBV7-9 with TRBJ1-1, with TRBD1 matching 9 bases. Germline CDR1 and CDR2: SEHNR and FQNEAQ (reference sequence). The CDR3 is 15 residues long. V dropped 4 bases and J dropped 1; count of bases not matched to a gene: 4.

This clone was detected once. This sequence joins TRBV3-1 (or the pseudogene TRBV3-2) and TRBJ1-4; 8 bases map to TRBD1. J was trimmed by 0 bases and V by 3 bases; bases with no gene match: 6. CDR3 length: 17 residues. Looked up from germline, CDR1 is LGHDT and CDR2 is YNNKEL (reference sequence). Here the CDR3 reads CASSQYETGATNEKLFF. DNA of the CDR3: TGTGCCAGCAGCCAGTACGAGACAGGGGCAACTAATGAAAAACTGTTTTTT.

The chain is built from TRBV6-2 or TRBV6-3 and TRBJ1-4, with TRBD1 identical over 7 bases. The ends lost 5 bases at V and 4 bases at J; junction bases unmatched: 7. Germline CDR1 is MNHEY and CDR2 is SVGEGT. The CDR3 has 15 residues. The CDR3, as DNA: TGTGCCAGCAGTCCCGGGACAGCCGATAATGAAAAACTGTTTTTT. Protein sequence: CASSPGTADNEKLFF.

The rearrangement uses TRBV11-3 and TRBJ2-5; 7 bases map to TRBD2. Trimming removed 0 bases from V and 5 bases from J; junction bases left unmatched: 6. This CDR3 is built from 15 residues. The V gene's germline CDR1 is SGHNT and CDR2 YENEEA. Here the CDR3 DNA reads TGTGCCAGCAGCTTAGATGGAGTGCGGGGGGAGACCCAGTACTTC. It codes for CASSLDGVRGETQYF.

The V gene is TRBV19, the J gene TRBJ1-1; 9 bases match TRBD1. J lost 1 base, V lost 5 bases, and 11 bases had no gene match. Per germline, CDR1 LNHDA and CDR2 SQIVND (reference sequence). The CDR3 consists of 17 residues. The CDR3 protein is CASSLPRGTGTNTEAFF. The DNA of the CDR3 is TGTGCCAGTAGTCTCCCAAGAGGGACAGGGACGAACACTGAAGCTTTCTTT.

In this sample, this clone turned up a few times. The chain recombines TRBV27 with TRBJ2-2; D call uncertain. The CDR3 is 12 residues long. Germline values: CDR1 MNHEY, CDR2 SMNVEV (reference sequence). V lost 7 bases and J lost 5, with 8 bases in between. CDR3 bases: TGTGCCAGCACTCGGTCTACCGGGGAGCTGTTTTTT. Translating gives CASTRSTGELFF.

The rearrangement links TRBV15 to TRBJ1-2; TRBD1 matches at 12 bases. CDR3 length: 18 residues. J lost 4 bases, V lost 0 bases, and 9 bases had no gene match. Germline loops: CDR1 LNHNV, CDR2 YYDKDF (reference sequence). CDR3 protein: CATSRDPRDRGRGYGYTF. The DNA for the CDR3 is TGTGCCACCAGCAGAGATCCCCGGGACAGGGGGCGAGGCTATGGCTACACCTTC.

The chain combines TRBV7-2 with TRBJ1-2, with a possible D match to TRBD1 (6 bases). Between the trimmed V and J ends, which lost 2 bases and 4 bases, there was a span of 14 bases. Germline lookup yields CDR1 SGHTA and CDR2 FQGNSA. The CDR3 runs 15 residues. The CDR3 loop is CASSLSGDRSYGYTF. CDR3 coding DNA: TGTGCCAGCAGCTTAAGTGGTGACAGGAGCTATGGCTACACCTTC.

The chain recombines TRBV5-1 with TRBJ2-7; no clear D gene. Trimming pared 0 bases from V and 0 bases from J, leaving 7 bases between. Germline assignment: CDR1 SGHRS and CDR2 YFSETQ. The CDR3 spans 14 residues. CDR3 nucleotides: TGCGCCAGCAGCTTGGGCACTTTCTCCTACGAGCAGTACTTC. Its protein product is CASSLGTFSYEQYF.

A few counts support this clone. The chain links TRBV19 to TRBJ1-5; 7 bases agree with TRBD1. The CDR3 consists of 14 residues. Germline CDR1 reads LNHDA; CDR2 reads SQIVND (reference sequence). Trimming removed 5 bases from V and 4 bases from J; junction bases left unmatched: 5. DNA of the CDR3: TGTGCCAGTAGTCCTCAACAGGGGAATCAGCCCCAGCATTTT. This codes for CASSPQQGNQPQHF.

CDR3 in amino acids: CASSPSGGGTYEQYF. For the CDR3, the DNA is TGTGCCAGCAGCCCTAGCGGGGGGGGTACCTACGAGCAGTACTTC. The chain recombines TRBV9 with TRBJ2-7; the match to TRBD2 covers 12 bases. CDR1 is SGDLS, CDR2 YYNGEE, per germline. CDR3 length equals 15 residues. V gave up 4 bases and J gave up 2 bases; unmatched junction bases: 4.

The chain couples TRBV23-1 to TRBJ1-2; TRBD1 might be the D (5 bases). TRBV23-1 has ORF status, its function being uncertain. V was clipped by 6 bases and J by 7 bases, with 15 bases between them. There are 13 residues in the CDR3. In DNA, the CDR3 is TGCGCCAGCAGGGTCAGGGATGGCTCTGGCTACACCTTC. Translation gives CASRVRDGSGYTF.

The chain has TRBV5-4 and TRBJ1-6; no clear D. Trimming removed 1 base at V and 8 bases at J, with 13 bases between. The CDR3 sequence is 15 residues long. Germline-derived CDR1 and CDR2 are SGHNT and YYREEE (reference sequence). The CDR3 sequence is CASSLSVRRDSPLHF. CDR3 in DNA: TGTGCCAGCAGCTTGTCAGTCAGGCGAGATTCACCCCTCCACTTT. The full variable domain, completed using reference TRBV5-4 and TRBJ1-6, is ETGVTQSPTHLIKTRGQQVTLRCSSQSGHNTVSWYQQALGQGPQFIFQYYREEENGRGNFPPRFSGLQFPNYSSELNVNALELDDSALYLCASSLSVRRDSPLHFGNGTRLTVT.